The T cell receptor (beta chain) under discussion was sequenced for a study of neoadjuvant anti-PD-1 for oral cavity cancer. Study at large: Before surgery, most patients got three to four biweekly 3 mg/kg nivolumab doses. Findings and caveats of the study: Each response group had just a few patients in TCR analyses.

Concerning this clone: What it binds is not known.

Germline assignment: CDR1 SEHNR and CDR2 FQNEAQ (reference sequence). The CDR3 is 15 residues long. The ends lost 4 bases at V and 3 bases at J; junction bases unmatched: 6. The assay was immunoSEQ multiplex PCR, and TCRdb's table has in-frame clones only and misses some. The table lists about 15,000 clones, around 64% of them singletons. Patients were newly diagnosed with stage II-IVA oral cavity squamous cell carcinoma without prior systemic or radiation treatment. The sequencing here drew on PBMCs, taken before nivolumab (anti-PD-1) treatment. This rearrangement joins TRBV7-9 to TRBJ2-7, with 10 nucleotides matching TRBD2. This clonotype was sampled from a person between 40 and 80 years old with oral cavity squamous cell carcinoma. CDR3 residues: CASSSSLAGVYEQYF. In DNA, the CDR3 is TGTGCCAGCAGCTCCTCCCTAGCGGGGGTCTACGAGCAGTACTTC. The variable domain in full, completed from reference TRBV7-9 and TRBJ2-7, reads DTGVSQNPRHKITKRGQNVTFRCDPISEHNRLYWYRQTLGQGPEFLTYFQNEAQLEKSRLLSDRFSAERPKGSFSTLEIQRTEQGDSAMYLCASSSSLAGVYEQYFGPGTRLTVT.